The 24 T cell receptor beta chains below all came from one sample that was sequenced in a study of T cell clones after liver transplantation. Here immunoSEQ multiplex PCR was the method, and the copy in TCRdb shows in-frame clones only, minus some. Seen here are roughly 100,000 clones, around 80% observed once, and the top ten hold roughly 2.8%. The specimen comprised CD4+ T cells from blood, sampled approximately 43 months after liver transplant. These receptors originate from a human patient who received a liver transplant. Some T cells may be supplied by the graft donor.

The chain links TRBV4-3 to TRBJ2-7; TRBD1 is a possible D gene (5 bases). CDR1 and CDR2 (germline): LGHNA, YSLEER. CDR3 size: 15 residues. The V and J ends lost 2 bases and 3 bases respectively, with 14 bases between them. CDR3 sequence reads: CASSQFSRANYEQYF. As DNA, the CDR3 is TGCGCCAGCAGCCAATTCTCCAGGGCTAACTACGAGCAGTACTTC.

The genes are TRBV29-1 and TRBJ1-3, with unresolved D. Germline CDR1 and CDR2: SQVTM and ANQGSEA. This CDR3 has 11 amino acids. The V and J ends lost 7 bases and 0 bases respectively, with 4 bases between them. The CDR3 here is CSGNSGNTIYF. In nucleotides, the CDR3 is TGCAGCGGCAACTCTGGAAACACCATATATTTT.

The V gene is TRBV7-2, the J gene TRBJ2-2, with D unclear. The V gene lost 4 bases and the J gene lost 6 bases, with 12 bases spanning the gap. This CDR3 is 14 amino acids long. The germline gives CDR1 SGHTA, CDR2 FQGNSA. CDR3 protein: CASSSTSASGELFF. As DNA, the CDR3 is TGTGCCAGCAGCTCCACCTCAGCGTCCGGGGAGCTGTTTTTT. The variable domain in full, completed from reference TRBV7-2 and TRBJ2-2, reads GAGVSQSPSNKVTEKGKDVELRCDPISGHTALYWYRQSLGQGLEFLIYFQGNSAPDKSGLPSDRFSAERTGGSVSTLTIQRTQQEDSAVYLCASSSTSASGELFFGEGSRLTVL.

The chain recombines TRBV28 with TRBJ1-2; possible D gene TRBD1, 5 bases. V shed 3 bases and J shed 4 bases, with 9 bases lying between them. Germline CDR1 reads MDHEN; CDR2 reads SYDVKM. There are 13 residues in the CDR3. Written as DNA, the CDR3 is TGTGCCAGCAGTTTCTGGGGGGGCTATGGCTACACCTTC. It is translated as CASSFWGGYGYTF.

The chain carries TRBV6-5 and TRBJ2-2; 11 bases agree with TRBD1. V lost 5 bases and J lost 8; bases outside the gene matches: 7. Germline assignment: CDR1 MNHEY and CDR2 SVGAGI. The CDR3 runs 15 residues. The CDR3 bases are TGTGCCAGCAGTCTCGGACAGGGGGCGGGAGGGGAGCTGTTTTTT. Amino acid sequence: CASSLGQGAGGELFF.

The genes are TRBV5-1 and TRBJ2-1, with 8 bases aligning to TRBD1. CDR1 and CDR2 (germline): SGHRS, YFSETQ. The ends lost 1 base at V and 8 bases at J; junction bases unmatched: 2. The CDR3 has 13 residues. The CDR3 coding sequence is TGCGCCAGCAGCTTGAACAGGGGGGATGAGCAGTTCTTC. Encoded protein: CASSLNRGDEQFF.

This clone appeared a few times. The chain is built from TRBV5-4 and TRBJ2-1, with 7 bases aligning to TRBD2. Per the germline V gene, CDR1 is SGHNT and CDR2 is YYREEE (reference sequence). The CDR3 loop spans 16 amino acids. The junction had 5 bases not matched to a gene; V was cut back by 0 bases and J by 2 bases. The CDR3: CASSLGGGRTYNEQFF. DNA of the CDR3: TGTGCCAGCAGCTTGGGAGGCGGGAGAACCTACAATGAGCAGTTCTTC.

This clone appeared a single time. The CDR3 sequence: CASSPDRGSNQPQHF. In DNA form, the CDR3 reads TGCGCCAGCAGCCCCGACAGGGGTAGCAATCAGCCCCAGCATTTT. The rearrangement uses TRBV4-1 and TRBJ1-5; 8 bases fit TRBD1. Germline CDR1 and CDR2: MGHRA and YSYEKL. Losses at the gene ends were 4 bases for V and 0 bases for J; bases not matched to a gene: 2. The CDR3 is 15 residues long.

The chain joins TRBV1 to TRBJ2-3. TRBV1 is a documented pseudogene. The CDR3 is 11 residues long. CDR3 bases: TGCACCAGCAGGGGGGTAGATACGCAGTATTTT. It is translated as CTSRGVDTQYF.

As to this clone: A junction boundary mismatches the germline segment, possibly from a read error. This chain uses TRBV6-1 with TRBJ1-1; 8 bases line up with TRBD1. The CDR3 has 11 amino acids. Germline V gives CDR1 MNHNS, CDR2 SASEGT. The CDR3 region is CASSMTGEVFF. CDR3 sequence (DNA): TGTGCCAGCAGCATGACAGGGGAAGTTTTCTTT.

The CDR3 DNA reads TGTGCCAGCAGCTTATCTAGCGGGAGTATCTACGAGCAGTACTTC. It codes for CASSLSSGSIYEQYF. This chain joins TRBV7-3 and TRBJ2-7; TRBD2 aligns across 10 bases. Trimming at V came to 2 bases and at J to 3 bases, leaving 4 bases not matched to a gene. Germline-derived CDR1 and CDR2 are SGHTA and FQGTGA. The CDR3 contains 15 residues.

The chain carries TRBV9 and TRBJ2-2, with D unclear. CDR1 SGDLS and CDR2 YYNGEE come from the germline V gene. The V gene lost 2 bases and the J gene lost 0 bases, with 8 bases spanning the gap. The CDR3 runs to 15 residues. CDR3 in DNA: TGTGCCAGCAGCGTCATGGGCGCGAACACCGGGGAGCTGTTTTTT. This codes for CASSVMGANTGELFF.

The chain couples TRBV29-1 to TRBJ2-6; D remains ambiguous. Germline V CDR1 and CDR2: SQVTM, ANQGSEA. This CDR3 has 13 amino acids. Trimming left V 4 bases short and J 0 bases short, with 4 bases between. CDR3 DNA: TGCAGCGTTGCCACCTCTGGGGCCAACGTCCTGACTTTC. It encodes CSVATSGANVLTF.

This rearrangement joins TRBV4-1 to TRBJ1-4, with unresolved D. Trimming pared 4 bases from V and 6 bases from J, leaving 6 bases between. CDR1 is MGHRA, CDR2 YSYEKL, per germline. The CDR3 has 12 amino acids. The CDR3 spells CASSRAYEKLFF. Written as DNA, the CDR3 is TGCGCCAGCAGCCGTGCGTATGAAAAACTGTTTTTT.

The rearrangement uses TRBV7-8 and TRBJ1-5; no definite D call. CDR3 length: 14 residues. CDR1 SGHVS and CDR2 FQNEAQ come from the germline V gene. Trimming pared 1 base from V and 0 bases from J, leaving 4 bases between. The DNA of the CDR3 is TGTGCCAGCAGCTTAGAGGTTAGCAATCAGCCCCAGCATTTT. Its protein product is CASSLEVSNQPQHF.

In DNA, the CDR3 is TGTGCCAGCAGCTTAGGGTTAGTAATATTGAATGAGCAGTTCTTC. This encodes CASSLGLVILNEQFF. J is TRBJ2-1 and V is TRBV7-3; D is unresolved. This CDR3 comprises 15 residues. Trimming stripped 2 bases from V and 7 bases from J, with 15 bases between. Germline-derived CDR1 and CDR2 are SGHTA and FQGTGA.

The chain carries TRBV7-2 and TRBJ1-4; the D gene is possibly TRBD1 (5 bases). The V gene's germline CDR1 is SGHTA and CDR2 FQGNSA. V lost 5 bases to trimming and J lost 7 bases, with 17 bases between them. This CDR3 has 15 residues. CDR3 protein: CASSLRWGEGEKLFF. In nucleotides, the CDR3 is TGTGCCAGCAGCCTAAGGTGGGGGGAGGGTGAAAAACTGTTTTTT.

This rearrangement joins TRBV7-9 to TRBJ2-2; 9 nucleotides line up with TRBD1. V lost 5 bases and J lost 4; bases outside the gene matches: 5. CDR3 length: 15 amino acids. Germline lookup yields CDR1 SEHNR and CDR2 FQNEAQ (reference sequence). The CDR3, as DNA: TGTGCCAGCAGCCCAGGGGACAGGGCCACCGGGGAGCTGTTTTTT. It yields the protein CASSPGDRATGELFF.

The rearrangement links TRBV6-5 to TRBJ2-1; a weak D match, TRBD2 (5 bases). V was pared by 2 bases and J by 7 bases, with 15 bases between. The CDR3 loop spans 15 amino acids. Looked up from germline, CDR1 is MNHEY and CDR2 is SVGAGI. CDR3 nucleotides: TGTGCCAGCAGTTACGCTAGCACGGCCCCAAATGAGCAGTTCTTC. This encodes CASSYASTAPNEQFF.

The V call is TRBV15, the J call TRBJ2-5, with 7 positions matching TRBD1. Trimming removed 3 bases from V and 5 bases from J; junction bases left unmatched: 3. Germline CDR1 and CDR2: LNHNV and YYDKDF (reference sequence). The CDR3 has 13 residues. The CDR3 DNA sequence: TGTGCCACCAGCAGTACAGGGGCTGAGACCCAGTACTTC. This sequence encodes CATSSTGAETQYF.

This chain links TRBV18 with TRBJ2-2, with 7 bases lining up with TRBD1. Trimming removed 3 bases from V and 2 bases from J; junction bases left unmatched: 3. From germline, CDR1 is KGHSH and CDR2 LQKENI. The CDR3 length is 15 residues. CDR3 DNA: TGTGCCAGCTCACCGGGACAGATTAACACCGGGGAGCTGTTTTTT. The encoded protein is CASSPGQINTGELFF.

The chain joins TRBV27 to TRBJ2-7; 8 bases align to TRBD1. Germline CDR1 reads MNHEY; CDR2 reads SMNVEV (reference sequence). J lost 4 bases, V lost 4 bases, and 9 bases had no gene match. The CDR3 is 15 residues long. The CDR3 bases are TGTGCCAGCAGTTCCCCGGGACAGGCCGAATACGAGCAGTACTTC. It yields the protein CASSSPGQAEYEQYF.

This clone was counted a few times. This chain connects TRBV28 to TRBJ2-1; TRBD2 aligns across 8 bases. Germline trimming cut 3 bases from V and 6 bases from J; bases unmatched to any gene: 10. CDR1 and CDR2 from the germline V gene are MDHEN and SYDVKM. The CDR3 length is 16 residues. The CDR3: CASSLPAGLGTNEQFF. The CDR3 DNA reads TGTGCCAGCAGTTTGCCAGCGGGACTAGGGACCAATGAGCAGTTCTTC.

The rearrangement links TRBV6-1 to TRBJ1-2; 10 positions agree with TRBD1. Germline V gene sequence: CDR1 MNHNS, CDR2 SASEGT. V shed 6 bases, J shed 6 bases, and the junction held 10 bases outside the gene matches. This CDR3 spans 15 amino acids. CDR3 amino acids: CASSQTRGTGDGYTF. CDR3 nucleotides: TGTGCCAGCAGCCAAACCAGGGGGACAGGGGATGGCTACACCTTC.